By frequency, the clone carrying this TCR beta chain registers medium-sized. Its antigen is not known. The CDR3 is cut off 3 residues early in the read; its end comes from the germline J gene. Some clones are missing from TCRdb's copy, which holds only in-frame ones; the method was immunoSEQ multiplex PCR. Its table lists approximately 3,000 clones. CDR1 SEHNR and CDR2 FQNEAQ come from the germline V gene (reference sequence). This CDR3 region has 14 residues. Germline trimming cut 5 bases from V and 4 bases from J; bases unmatched to any gene: 6. These data come from a study of Tregs in tolerant kidney transplant recipients. Recipient PBMCs carried a CFSE label and met irradiated graft donor PBMCs for six to seven days before FACS sorting.

This receptor was obtained from a human patient who received a combined kidney and bone marrow transplant. The sequences come from CD8+ T cells from blood cultured with allogeneic cells, collected before the transplant. The chain carries TRBV7-9 and TRBJ2-3; TRBD1 matches at 7 bases. The CDR3 bases that were read are TGTGCCAGCAGCAAACGCGACAGGGCAGATACG. Translated: CASSKRDRADT. In full, the CDR3 is CASSKRDRADTQYF.